This entry is about one T cell receptor beta chain. Its specificity is not known. This sample stems from a study of OX40 agonist ivuxolimab in advanced cancers. Background on the study: Ivuxolimab, an antibody acting as an agonist of OX40 (CD134), was used to treat patients. Six ivuxolimab dose levels, 0.01 to 10 mg/kg, were given intravenously every 2 weeks.

Notes on the study in general: Low normalized clonal expansion also occurred in some nonresponding patients.

Sequencing used immunoSEQ multiplex PCR; TCRdb keeps in-frame clones, though not all of them. The sample has around 54,000 clones; around 94% are singletons. This CDR3 has 10 residues. Trimming shortened V by 7 bases and J by 4 bases, and 5 bases separated the two germline ends. Germline values: CDR1 WSHSY, CDR2 SAAADI. Systemic immunosuppression or autoimmune disease history was grounds to exclude patients. Specimen: CD4+ or CD8+ T cells sorted from blood, collected in a trial of the OX40 agonist ivuxolimab. This clonotype was sampled from an adult with an advanced solid tumor such as melanoma, head and neck, liver or kidney cancer. V gene TRBV10-2 combines with J gene TRBJ2-7; D remains ambiguous. CDR3 residues: CASNLYEQYF. CDR3 DNA: TGCGCCAGCAACTTATACGAGCAGTACTTC.